This T cell receptor (beta chain) was recorded in a study of cytomegalovirus exposure and HLA in healthy donors. The protocol was immunoSEQ multiplex PCR, while the TCRdb copy is restricted to in-frame clones and leaves out a portion. The sample yields about 160,000 clones, 65% to 90% seen once. General study results and limits: Approximately 160 TCR beta chains were listed as cytomegalovirus-associated.

Germline V gene data show CDR1 as GTSNPN and CDR2 as SVGIG (reference sequence). The junction had 7 bases not matched to a gene; V was cut back by 3 bases and J by 6 bases. The CDR3 is 15 residues long. This clone was seen at least ten times. What it binds is unknown. The TCR was taken from a woman aged 18-29 years in good health and CMV-seronegative. V gene TRBV30 combines with J gene TRBJ2-3; TRBD1 matches at 12 bases. Source material: PBMCs. Written as DNA, the CDR3 is TGTGCCTGGAGGGGCGGGACAGGGGGCAGGGATACGCAGTATTTT. The encoded protein is CAWRGGTGGRDTQYF.